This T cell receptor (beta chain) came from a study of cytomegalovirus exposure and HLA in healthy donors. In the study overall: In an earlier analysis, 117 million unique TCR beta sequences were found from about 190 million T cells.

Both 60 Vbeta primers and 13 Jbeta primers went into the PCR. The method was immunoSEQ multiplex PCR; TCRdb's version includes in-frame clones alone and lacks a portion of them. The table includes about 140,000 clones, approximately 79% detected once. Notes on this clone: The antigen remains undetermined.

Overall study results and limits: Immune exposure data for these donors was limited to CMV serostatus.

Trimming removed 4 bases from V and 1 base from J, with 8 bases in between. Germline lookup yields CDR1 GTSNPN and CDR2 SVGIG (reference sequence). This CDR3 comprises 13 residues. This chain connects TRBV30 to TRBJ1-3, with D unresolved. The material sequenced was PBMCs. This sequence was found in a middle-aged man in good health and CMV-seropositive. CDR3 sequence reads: CAWTRGSGNTIYF. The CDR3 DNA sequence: TGTGCCTGGACCAGAGGATCTGGAAACACCATATATTTT. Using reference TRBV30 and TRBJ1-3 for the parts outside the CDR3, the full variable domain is SQTIHQWPATLVQPVGSPLSLECTVEGTSNPNLYWYRQAAGRGLQLLFYSVGIGQISSEVPQNLSASRPQDRQFILSSKKLLLSDSGFYLCAWTRGSGNTIYFGEGSWLTVV.